These 32 T cell receptor beta chains were all obtained from the same sample, sequenced in a study of T cell responses to AZD1222 COVID-19 vaccine (dated by TCRdb to about 2021). According to the study, the label for this sample's time point signals: about 28 days (+/-7) after the second vaccine dose. The library came from the immunoSEQ multiplex PCR assay. In TCRdb, the immuneACCESS table is reduced to in-frame sequences with V and J assigned. These tables do not hold every clone; where another copy was compared, an unresolved V gene accounts for under half, and the others remain unexplained. For this sample there are 100,000 to 120,000 clones; 94% appear just once. Roughly 3.1% of the sample comes from the top ten. The input for sequencing was peripheral blood, taken 28 days after the second AZD1222 dose. These receptor sequences come from an adult who received the AZD1222 COVID-19 vaccine.

The chain couples TRBV10-1 to TRBJ2-7; D ambiguous. Per the germline V gene, CDR1 is WNHNN and CDR2 is SYGVQD (reference sequence). CDR3 size: 13 residues. V lost 4 bases, J lost 0 bases, and 7 bases lay in between. CDR3 protein: CASSGSSSYEQYF. DNA for the CDR3: TGCGCCAGCAGTGGGTCGAGCTCCTACGAGCAGTACTTC.

The chain is built from TRBV1 and TRBJ2-7; TRBD2 reflects the table's D call only, with no check against the DNA. TRBV1 is noted as a pseudogene. The CDR3 has 14 residues. The CDR3 DNA follows: TGCACCAGCAACCGGGACTGCAACTCCTACGAGCAGTACTTC. Protein product: CTSNRDCNSYEQYF.

The chain links TRBV7-9 to TRBJ1-2; TRBD1 might be the D (6 bases). The germline V and J ends were trimmed by 5 bases and 2 bases, with 21 bases remaining between them. CDR3 length equals 17 residues. CDR1 is SEHNR and CDR2 is FQNEAQ in the germline V gene (reference sequence). The CDR3 region has the DNA TGTGCCAGCAGCATCCCCGTCCAACGGGGGGCGAACTATGGCTACACCTTC. Residues: CASSIPVQRGANYGYTF.

The rearrangement uses TRBV7-9 and TRBJ2-1, with 9 bases that match TRBD1. Germline trimming cut 4 bases from V and 7 bases from J; bases unmatched to any gene: 11. CDR1 SEHNR and CDR2 FQNEAQ come from the germline V gene (reference sequence). The CDR3 totals 16 residues. CDR3 nucleotides: TGTGCCAGCAGCTCCAACAGGGGGCGCTTTGTGAATGAGCAGTTCTTC. Its protein is CASSSNRGRFVNEQFF.

The chain uses TRBV12-2 and TRBJ2-7; the table's D call, TRBD2, was not checked against the DNA. TRBV12-2 is flagged as a pseudogene. CDR3 length: 14 residues. The CDR3 region has the DNA TGTGCAAGTCGCCCTCCGGGGTATTCCTACGAGCAGTACTTC. It translates to CASRPPGYSYEQYF.

This clone was seen once. The CDR3, as DNA: TGTGCCAGCAGCCAAAGAGCAGGAACTAACTATGGCTACACCTTC. Its translation: CASSQRAGTNYGYTF. This chain joins TRBV3-1 (or the pseudogene TRBV3-2) and TRBJ1-2, with unresolved D. This CDR3 is 15 amino acids long. Germline CDR1 is LGHDT and CDR2 is YNNKEL (reference sequence). V was pared by 2 bases and J by 0 bases, with 10 bases between.

The chain has TRBV6-5 and TRBJ1-5; 8 nucleotides align to TRBD1. Germline lookup yields CDR1 MNHEY and CDR2 SVGAGI. V trimming: 5 bases; J trimming: 2 bases; junction bases outside the gene matches: 5. The CDR3 contains 15 residues. The CDR3 DNA sequence: TGTGCCAGCAGTAGCGACAGGGGAGGCAATCAGCCCCAGCATTTT. Translated: CASSSDRGGNQPQHF.

This chain links TRBV5-1 with TRBJ2-7, with 9 positions matching TRBD2. Germline V gives CDR1 SGHRS, CDR2 YFSETQ. The V segment lost 0 bases and the J segment 4 bases; nucleotides outside the gene matches: 8. The CDR3 runs to 16 residues. CDR3 nucleotides: TGCGCCAGCAGCTTGGGTTCTGGCGGGAGGGGATACGAGCAGTACTTC. It encodes CASSLGSGGRGYEQYF.

CDR3 loop: CASSAGVTEAFF. The CDR3 coding sequence is TGCGCCAGCAGTGCAGGGGTTACTGAAGCTTTCTTT. The chain links TRBV10-2 to TRBJ1-1, with D perhaps TRBD1 (6 bases). The V end was cut by 4 bases, the J end by 5 bases, with 8 bases between. Germline V gene sequence: CDR1 WSHSY, CDR2 SAAADI. The CDR3 extends over 12 amino acids.

The J gene is TRBJ2-7, the V gene TRBV7-9; tentative D call: TRBD1 (6 bases). The germline V gene encodes CDR1 SEHNR and CDR2 FQNEAQ (reference sequence). This CDR3 is 18 amino acids long. V lost 3 bases and J 0 bases, leaving 21 bases between the germline ends. The CDR3 region is CASSFPGVSAPFSYEQYF. The CDR3 region has the DNA TGTGCCAGCAGCTTCCCAGGGGTTTCGGCACCTTTCTCCTACGAGCAGTACTTC.

This clone appeared a single time. The chain carries TRBV6-1 and TRBJ2-7; the match to TRBD2 covers 14 bases. Trimming cost V 4 bases and J 0 bases; bases outside gene matches: 14. The germline V gene has CDR1 MNHNS and CDR2 SASEGT. CDR3 size: 20 residues. CDR3 sequence reads: CASSAPPGTSGSASSYEQYF. CDR3 DNA: TGTGCCAGCAGTGCCCCACCTGGGACTAGCGGGAGTGCGAGCTCCTACGAGCAGTACTTC.

J is TRBJ2-2 and V is TRBV5-4; TRBD1 agrees at 8 bases. Germline V lookup: CDR1 SGHNT, CDR2 YYREEE (reference sequence). CDR3 length: 14 amino acids. With 4 bases clipped from V and 5 bases from J, the junction kept 4 bases outside the gene matches. This CDR3 is CASSPNRGTGELFF. CDR3 DNA sequence: TGTGCCAGCAGCCCTAACAGGGGGACCGGGGAGCTGTTTTTT.

The V gene is TRBV18, the J gene TRBJ1-2; possibly TRBD1 for D (6 bases). The CDR3 contains 13 residues. Trimming took 3 bases from V and 5 from J, leaving 10 bases between them. Per the germline V gene, CDR1 is KGHSH and CDR2 is LQKENI. The chain's CDR3 is CASSPGTNYGYTF. The CDR3 DNA reads as TGTGCCAGCTCACCCGGGACAAATTATGGCTACACCTTC.

This clone was found a few times. The chain is built from TRBV3-1 (or the pseudogene TRBV3-2) and TRBJ2-7, with TRBD2 as a possible D gene (5 bases). This CDR3 has 14 amino acids. Deletions cut 3 bases from V and 2 bases from J, with 11 bases between. CDR1 and CDR2 from the germline V gene are LGHDT and YNNKEL (reference sequence). CDR3 loop: CASSQGQEAYEQYF. Written as DNA, the CDR3 is TGTGCCAGCAGCCAGGGTCAGGAGGCCTACGAGCAGTACTTC.

V usage is TRBV27 and J usage is TRBJ2-2; no clear D. The length of the CDR3 is 14 residues. Per the germline V gene, CDR1 is MNHEY and CDR2 is SMNVEV (reference sequence). Trimming shortened V by 6 bases and J by 1 base, and 9 bases separated the two germline ends. CDR3 protein: CASRYSQNTGELFF. CDR3 in DNA: TGTGCCAGCAGATATTCGCAGAACACCGGGGAGCTGTTTTTT.

This chain joins TRBV19 and TRBJ1-6, with 10 bases matching TRBD1. Germline values: CDR1 LNHDA, CDR2 SQIVND (reference sequence). This CDR3 is built from 13 residues. The V segment lost 10 bases and the J segment 11 bases; nucleotides outside the gene matches: 8. CDR3 amino acids: CATDPGQGTPLHF. The CDR3 DNA follows: TGTGCCACCGATCCGGGACAGGGGACACCCCTCCACTTT.

J is TRBJ1-1 and V is TRBV2; no firm D call. Trimming took 7 bases from V and 0 from J, leaving 12 bases between them. Per the germline V gene, CDR1 is SNHLY and CDR2 is FYNNEI. The CDR3 extends over 14 amino acids. The CDR3 is CASTKVIMNTEAFF. Here the CDR3 DNA reads TGTGCCAGCACAAAGGTCATAATGAACACTGAAGCTTTCTTT.

The chain recombines TRBV5-1 with TRBJ1-2; 10 nucleotides align to TRBD1. After removal of 3 bases from V and 3 bases from J, the junction contained 2 bases not matched to a gene. Germline V CDR1 and CDR2: SGHRS, YFSETQ. This CDR3 region has 14 residues. The chain's CDR3 is CASSWGTGDYGYTF. In DNA form, the CDR3 reads TGCGCCAGCAGCTGGGGGACAGGGGACTATGGCTACACCTTC. Together with reference TRBV5-1 and TRBJ1-2, the CDR3 gives the full variable domain: KAGVTQTPRYLIKTRGQQVTLSCSPISGHRSVSWYQQTPGQGLQFLFEYFSETQRNKGNFPGRFSGRQFSNSRSEMNVSTLELGDSALYLCASSWGTGDYGYTFGSGTRLTVV.

This clone has a single count. The chain is built from TRBV18 and TRBJ1-1; unclear D gene. The germline gives CDR1 KGHSH, CDR2 LQKENI. This CDR3 region has 14 residues. Trimming left V 6 bases short and J 3 bases short, with 14 bases between. DNA for the CDR3: TGTGCCAGCTCGTCATGGCAGGAGTACACTGAAGCTTTCTTT. The encoded protein is CASSSWQEYTEAFF.

V usage is TRBV28 and J usage is TRBJ1-6, with TRBD1 matching 8 bases. The germline CDR1 and CDR2 sequences are MDHEN and SYDVKM. The V and J ends lost 11 bases and 8 bases, in that order; junction bases with no gene match: 8. The CDR3 consists of 13 residues. CDR3 amino acids: CAVERQGHSPLHF. The CDR3 nucleotides read TGTGCCGTTGAAAGACAGGGGCATTCACCCCTCCACTTT.

The rearrangement uses TRBV27 and TRBJ1-2; a possible D gene is TRBD1 (5 bases). This CDR3 spans 14 amino acids. The V gene lost 2 bases and the J gene lost 2 bases, with 9 bases spanning the gap. Germline V gene sequence: CDR1 MNHEY, CDR2 SMNVEV (reference sequence). The DNA of the CDR3 is TGTGCCAGCAGTTTAGGCAGGGCGAACTATGGCTACACCTTC. Translating gives CASSLGRANYGYTF.

The rearrangement joins TRBV19 to TRBJ2-3; maybe TRBD1 (5 bases). The CDR3 is made up of 17 amino acids. Per the germline V gene, CDR1 is LNHDA and CDR2 is SQIVND (reference sequence). Between the trimmed V and J ends, which lost 4 bases and 0 bases, there was a span of 17 bases. CDR3 sequence: CASSNQQGTGSTDTQYF. CDR3 sequence (DNA): TGTGCCAGTAGTAATCAACAAGGCACAGGTAGCACAGATACGCAGTATTTT. Variable domain in full (rest from reference TRBV19 and TRBJ2-3): DGGITQSPKYLFRKEGQNVTLSCEQNLNHDAMYWYRQDPGQGLRLIYYSQIVNDFQKGDIAEGYSVSREKKESFPLTVTSAQKNPTAFYLCASSNQQGTGSTDTQYFGPGTRLTVL.

The chain links TRBV6-5 to TRBJ2-6; 8 bases line up with TRBD1. V dropped 9 bases and J dropped 4; count of bases not matched to a gene: 8. The germline gives CDR1 MNHEY, CDR2 SVGAGI. The CDR3 is 15 residues long. In DNA, the CDR3 is TGTGCCAGTCACGACAGGGGAAGAGGGGCCAACGTCCTGACTTTC. It is translated as CASHDRGRGANVLTF.

The chain has TRBV19 and TRBJ1-1, with a weak D call TRBD1 (5 bases). The CDR3 is made up of 14 amino acids. CDR1 is LNHDA and CDR2 is SQIVND in the germline V gene (reference sequence). Trimming removed 3 bases at V and 0 bases at J, with 8 bases between. The CDR3 reads CASSILGVNTEAFF. The CDR3 DNA follows: TGTGCCAGTAGTATCTTGGGGGTGAACACTGAAGCTTTCTTT.

The genes are TRBV10-3 and TRBJ1-1, with D perhaps TRBD1 (6 bases). V dropped 2 bases and J dropped 4 bases, with 11 bases sitting between them. This CDR3 is 14 amino acids long. The germline gives CDR1 ENHRY, CDR2 SYGVKD. The CDR3 loop reads CAISEQGRATEAFF. CDR3 DNA: TGTGCCATCAGTGAGCAGGGGCGGGCCACTGAAGCTTTCTTT.

V is TRBV28 and J is TRBJ1-2; 12 bases match TRBD1. The CDR3 totals 15 residues. Looked up from germline, CDR1 is MDHEN and CDR2 is SYDVKM. V lost 6 bases to trimming and J lost 7 bases; unmatched junction nucleotides: 9. CDR3 DNA: TGTGCCAGCAGATCGACCGGGACAGGGGGCGGTGGCTACACCTTC. Translation gives CASRSTGTGGGGYTF.

The genes are TRBV19 and TRBJ2-2; D uncertain. The V and J ends lost 3 bases and 1 base respectively, with 21 bases between them. The CDR3 extends over 19 amino acids. CDR1 and CDR2 from the germline V gene are LNHDA and SQIVND (reference sequence). The CDR3 reads CASSMGFHDSEMNTGELFF. The DNA for the CDR3 is TGTGCCAGTAGTATGGGCTTTCACGACTCCGAAATGAACACCGGGGAGCTGTTTTTT.

This clone was counted once. The rearrangement uses TRBV11-3 and TRBJ2-7, with a weak D call TRBD1 (5 bases). CDR1 and CDR2 (germline): SGHNT, YENEEA. The CDR3 covers 12 residues. The ends were cut back, 5 bases at V and 6 bases at J, with 11 bases in the middle. CDR3 sequence (DNA): TGTGCCAGCAGCGTCAGGGTTGGCGAGCAGTACTTC. Translated: CASSVRVGEQYF.

The chain has TRBV6-5 and TRBJ1-6, with TRBD1 as a possible D gene (6 bases). With 8 bases removed from V and 7 bases from J, the gap between germline ends came to 18 bases. Germline V lookup: CDR1 MNHEY, CDR2 SVGAGI. The CDR3 covers 15 residues. CDR3 DNA: TGTGCCAGCGGGGGCTCCGGGATAAACAATTCACCCCTCCACTTT. Residues: CASGGSGINNSPLHF.

V is TRBV27 and J is TRBJ1-2; D is perhaps TRBD1 (5 bases). CDR3 length: 13 amino acids. Looked up from germline, CDR1 is MNHEY and CDR2 is SMNVEV (reference sequence). V dropped 2 bases and J dropped 4 bases, with 8 bases sitting between them. The CDR3 is CASSLRGGYGYTF. CDR3 sequence (DNA): TGTGCCAGCAGTTTAAGGGGTGGCTATGGCTACACCTTC.

The rearrangement joins TRBV5-4 to TRBJ1-2; D gene ambiguous. V was pared by 4 bases and J by 1 base, with 14 bases between. CDR1 is SGHNT and CDR2 is YYREEE in the germline V gene (reference sequence). The CDR3 is 15 residues long. This CDR3 reads CASSLGLPLNYGYTF. The CDR3 DNA sequence: TGTGCCAGCAGCCTCGGACTTCCGCTTAACTATGGCTACACCTTC.

V usage is TRBV19 and J usage is TRBJ2-1; 8 positions match TRBD1. The J segment lost 6 bases and the V segment lost 3 bases, leaving 7 bases of the junction unmatched. Germline CDR1 is LNHDA and CDR2 is SQIVND (reference sequence). CDR3 size: 15 residues. CDR3 sequence: CASSIRWDRINEQFF. CDR3 DNA sequence: TGTGCCAGTAGTATTCGTTGGGACAGGATCAATGAGCAGTTCTTC.